This T cell receptor (beta chain) is drawn from a study of blood T cell repertoires in COVID-19. Study at large: The United States, Italy and Spain provided the acute and convalescent COVID-19 samples.

In the authors' methods: Reference gene primer amplification yielded estimated nucleated cell counts. The protocol was immunoSEQ multiplex PCR, while the TCRdb copy is restricted to in-frame clones and leaves out a portion. That table furnishes V, J and clone size, whereas the DNA furnished D and trimming. Here the sample spans around 170,000 clones, roughly 87% being singletons. Cohort allocation depended upon clinical history that participants reported. Before being deemed recovered, Cohort 3 donors had two negative PCRs, clearance, or symptom resolution. The CDR3 spans 16 residues. In germline, CDR1 is LGHDT, CDR2 YNNKEL (reference sequence). The V end was cut by 3 bases, the J end by 7 bases, with 16 bases between.

Sequencing used PBMCs or T cells enriched from blood (not recorded which). The chain uses TRBV3-1 (or the pseudogene TRBV3-2) and TRBJ1-6, with a tentative D call TRBD1 (6 bases). This receptor was taken from a woman between 45 and 60 years old who had recovered from COVID-19. CDR3 amino acids: CASSQIQGSGNSPLHF. In DNA form, the CDR3 reads TGTGCCAGCAGCCAGATACAGGGATCGGGGAATTCACCCCTCCACTTT.